This T cell receptor beta chain was sequenced in a study of T cells expressing NK-cell markers (dated by TCRdb to 2020 to 2021). Study-wide context: In sorted CD3+CD56+NKG2C+, CD3+CD56+NKG2C- and CD3+CD56-NKG2C+ T-cell subsets from several donors, TCR beta-chain repertoires were profiled. Libraries were sequenced as 2 x 150 bp reads on Illumina HiSeq 2000/2500, MiSeq or NextSeq. The study sequenced eight donors, all healthy volunteers chosen at random: three men and five women. Among the eight sequenced donors, only one was HCMV-seronegative, while the other seven were HCMV-seropositive.

General findings and caveats noted by the study authors: In 5 to 7 donors, the dominant CD3+CD56+NKG2C+ clonotypes ranked among the top 10 CD8+ clonotypes, making up 1.0-7.0% of CD8+ T cells. Whether the expanded NKG2C-expressing T cell clones were specific for HCMV antigens was left unclear. Those dominant clonotypes were again the most abundant among CD3+CD56-NKG2C+ cells in a few donors, at about 25-60.1%.

Sequenced using an Illumina HiSeq 2000. The TCR beta cDNA libraries were made using 5'RACE template switching, a step that added both a universal primer site and unique molecular identifiers. Priming for cDNA synthesis came from the TCR beta constant segment, and two successive PCR amplification steps followed. The paper's processing steps were these. MIGEC was used to demultiplex reads and group reads by UMI, and MiTCR was used to assemble and quantify clonotypes. To exclude erroneous sequences, only TCR cDNA sequences supported by at least two reads were retained. The tcR package was used for downstream repertoire analysis, and clonotypes were matched between fractions using CDR3 nucleotide sequence together with V segment. Antigen specificity was annotated against VDJdb with VDJmatch, allowing one amino acid substitution in CDR3. TCRdb reprocessed the public reads and reports one entry per CDR3 protein sequence, without DNA. These V and J calls are TCRdb output, not the study's own analysis. The table for this sample lists 300,000 to 450,000 distinct CDR3 sequences. The ten largest make up 5.2% of the sample.

A commercial ELISA kit detecting HCMV-specific IgG in serum was used to determine HCMV serostatus. Ficoll density gradient centrifugation was used to isolate peripheral blood mononuclear cells from blood. Comments on this clonotype: No cognate antigen has been identified for it.

The cysteine opens and the phenylalanine closes a CDR3 of 14 amino acids. No DNA sequence is on record. The germline V gene encodes CDR1 SGDLS and CDR2 YYNGEE. The sequence links TRBV9 to TRBJ2-1; TCRdb's D gene call, TRBD1, goes unchecked for lack of DNA. This sequence was found in a man aged 18-70 years in good health. The sequencing input was blood T cells: a sorted CD56 or NKG2C T cell subset, CD4+ or CD8+ T cells, or bulk PBMC T cells (not recorded which). The CDR3 here reads CASSVVGGGSEQFF.